These T cell receptor beta chains were read from a single sample in a study of blood T cell repertoires in COVID-19. The repertoire was sequenced with immunoSEQ multiplex PCR; TCRdb's copy has only in-frame clones and lacks some. The repertoire holds 85,000 to 90,000 clones, roughly 76% seen once, with 16% in the top ten. Sequencing input: peripheral blood. The source of these receptors is a woman of 80 years or more with active or convalescent COVID-19. Each CDR3 is given with its conserved first and last residue. A D gene is named only where the DNA matches it firmly. Some rows mark clone size as missing; the rest say once, few, many or name a class of expanded clone.

v_gene: TRBV28; d_gene: TRBD1; abundance: .; j_gene: TRBJ1-6; CDR3nt: TGTGCCAGCAGCCTTCCACAGGGGTGGAATTCACCCCTCCACTTT; CDR3aa: CASSLPQGWNSPLHF
v_gene: TRBV18; d_gene: .; abundance: .; j_gene: TRBJ1-1; CDR3nt: TGTGCCAGCTCGTCTTCTGGCAGGGTAGCTTTCTTT; CDR3aa: CASSSSGRVAFF
v_gene: TRBV7-9; d_gene: TRBD1; abundance: many; j_gene: TRBJ2-7; CDR3nt: TGTGCCAGCAGCCCTCCGTGGCAGGACAGGGCGGGTGAGCAGTACTTC; CDR3aa: CASSPPWQDRAGEQYF
v_gene: TRBV5-8; d_gene: .; abundance: few; j_gene: TRBJ1-2; CDR3nt: TGTGCCAGCAGCTTTGGGGGCGCAGACTATGGCTACACCTTC; CDR3aa: CASSFGGADYGYTF
v_gene: TRBV5-1; d_gene: .; abundance: .; j_gene: TRBJ1-1; CDR3nt: TGCGCCAGCAGCTTGGCGGGTCAGAACACTGAAGCTTTCTTT; CDR3aa: CASSLAGQNTEAFF
v_gene: TRBV19; d_gene: TRBD1; abundance: .; j_gene: TRBJ1-2; CDR3nt: TGTGCCAGTAGTGCCGGGACAGGGAATAACTATGGCTACACCTTC; CDR3aa: CASSAGTGNNYGYTF
v_gene: TRBV5-6; d_gene: .; abundance: many; j_gene: TRBJ2-5; CDR3nt: TGTGCCAGCAGCCCGGACATGAGGAAAGAGACCCAGTACTTC; CDR3aa: CASSPDMRKETQYF
v_gene: TRBV2; d_gene: TRBD1; abundance: few; j_gene: TRBJ1-1; CDR3nt: TGTGCCAGCAGTCAACCGGGACAGGGCACTGAAGCTTTCTTT; CDR3aa: CASSQPGQGTEAFF
v_gene: TRBV5-1; d_gene: TRBD1; abundance: .; j_gene: TRBJ1-2; CDR3nt: TGCGCCAGCAGCTTTGCCCGCGGACAGGGTCACTATGGCTACACCTTC; CDR3aa: CASSFARGQGHYGYTF
v_gene: TRBV19; d_gene: TRBD1; abundance: .; j_gene: TRBJ1-4; CDR3nt: TGTGCCAGTAGCCTCCGGACAGGGTATAATGAAAAACTGTTTTTT; CDR3aa: CASSLRTGYNEKLFF
v_gene: TRBV6-5; d_gene: TRBD2; abundance: once; j_gene: TRBJ2-3; CDR3nt: TGTGCCAGCAGAAGCGGGAGGGTGAGGACAGATACGCAGTATTTT; CDR3aa: CASRSGRVRTDTQYF
v_gene: TRBV19; d_gene: .; abundance: few; j_gene: TRBJ2-7; CDR3nt: TGTGCCAGTAGTATAGCGCTCAGGGGTTACGAGCAGTACTTC; CDR3aa: CASSIALRGYEQYF
v_gene: TRBV28; d_gene: .; abundance: .; j_gene: TRBJ2-1; CDR3nt: TGTGCCAGCCACCAAGAGGGTAACAATGAGCAGTTCTTC; CDR3aa: CASHQEGNNEQFF
v_gene: TRBV2; d_gene: TRBD1; abundance: .; j_gene: TRBJ2-3; CDR3nt: TGTGCCAGCAGTGCACAGGGGCTGGGAGATACGCAGTATTTT; CDR3aa: CASSAQGLGDTQYF
v_gene: TRBV18; d_gene: TRBD1; abundance: .; j_gene: TRBJ1-2; CDR3nt: TGTGCCAGCTCACCACGTAATACAGGGGATGGCTACACCTTC; CDR3aa: CASSPRNTGDGYTF